The present entry profiles one T cell receptor (beta chain) with its context. It has no known antigen specificity. No clone much larger than this one lies a single base away; base qualities are absent. This sample was taken from a study of blood T cells in healthy people across ages (dated by TCRdb to between 2014 and 2017). At the level of the whole study: In model experiments, template switching captured about one uniquely barcoded TCR beta cDNA molecule for every two T cells. Age-related changes in TCR beta repertoire diversity were measured in the study by deep sequencing normalized with unique cDNA molecular identifiers. Donors were grouped into four age groups: young (average 16 years), middle-aged (around 39), aged (around 56) and long-lived (approximately 82). To avoid experimental bias, donors of different ages were randomly spread across the sequencing lanes. Two additional independent replicas of 1 million unique cDNA reads from the same blood draw were analyzed for two donors (one aged 18 to 30 and one aged 80 or older). The paper as a whole reports these results and caveats: Observed TCR beta diversity per million T cells fell roughly linearly with age, and a significant reduction was already apparent by age roughly 40. The CMV infection status of donors was not known, potentially confounding age-related changes in expanded clonotypes. Bulk unsorted PBMC profiling prevented conclusive comparison of naive and antigen-experienced compartments. Compared with the aged group, more naive CD4+ T cells, fewer expanded clones and increased TCR diversity were shown by the long-lived group, suggesting age selection. Estimates of total diversity from one million sequenced T cells were regarded as lower bounds and underestimates. The percentage of naive T cells measured by flow cytometry correlated strongly with observed TCR beta diversity.

The library was prepared using 5' RACE. The listed sequencing device is Illumina HiSeq 2500. The second PCR ran for roughly 7 to 12 cycles and used a J-beta primer mix along with a sample-barcoded 5' primer. Each TCR beta cDNA molecule received a unique molecular identifier from a template-switch 5' adaptor carrying 12 random nucleotides. At least 2.5 million CDR3-containing paired-end reads were obtained from each sample. The Mint cDNA synthesis kit, primed by a TRBC-specific oligonucleotide, was used to synthesize first-strand cDNA from all RNA. Following uracil-DNA glycosylase treatment, a first 18-cycle PCR with universal primers M1SS and BC2_uni_R was performed on all cDNA. The authors' pipeline ran thus. For normalization, 1 million high-quality reads were randomly selected from each sample, with every read carrying a distinct molecular identifier. Reads sharing molecular identifiers were discarded rather than binned into consensus sequences. MiTCR, with a Q25 quality threshold and the strictest error-elimination algorithm, was used for CDR3 identification, clonotype clustering and error correction. A nonparametric unseen species model with Euler transformation was used to estimate lower-bound total TCR beta diversity. The public reads were reanalyzed by TCRdb: fastp trimming at Q25, MiXCR alignment, in-frame beta chains only. Identical CDR3 proteins give one entry, which carries the most common genes and DNA. The V and J calls and clone size are TCRdb's, not the authors'. This sample is represented by fewer than 950,000 distinct CDR3 sequences; 40% to 65% of them were singletons. Approximately 41% of the sample lies in the top ten.

Donors were 40 or so systemically healthy Caucasian individuals from Russia aged about 6 to 100 years. Around 10 milliliters of peripheral blood were collected from each donor into EDTA-treated Vacutainer tubes. PBMCs were isolated by Ficoll-Paque density-gradient centrifugation, with at least 7 million obtained per sample. Trizol reagent was used to extract total RNA from the PBMCs, yielding at least 5 micrograms per sample. For every donor, flow cytometry on a PBMC aliquot measured the percentage of naive CD45RAhigh/CD27high T cells. V loses 8 bases at its end and J loses 10 bases; junction bases beyond the gene matches: 6. According to the germline V gene, CDR1 reads MDHEN and CDR2 reads SYDVKM. From cysteine to phenylalanine, the CDR3 is 13 amino acids long. Only the CDR3 portion is preserved as DNA: 39 bases, with reading frame beginning at the first base.

The clonotype was recovered from an older man in good health. Rearrangement joined TRBV28 to TRBJ1-6; 9 central bases correspond to TRBD1. The sample consisted of blood. The DNA sequence reads TGTGCCAGCTTCAGGGACAGGGCGTCACCCCTCCACTTT. Its translation is CASFRDRASPLHF. Beyond the CDR3, the reference TRBV28 and TRBJ1-6 genes provide the residues; the full variable domain reads: DVKVTQSSRYLVKRTGEKVFLECVQDMDHENMFWYRQDPGLGLRLIYFSYDVKMKEKGDIPEGYSVSREKKERFSLILESASTNQTSMYLCASFRDRASPLHFGNGTRLTVT.